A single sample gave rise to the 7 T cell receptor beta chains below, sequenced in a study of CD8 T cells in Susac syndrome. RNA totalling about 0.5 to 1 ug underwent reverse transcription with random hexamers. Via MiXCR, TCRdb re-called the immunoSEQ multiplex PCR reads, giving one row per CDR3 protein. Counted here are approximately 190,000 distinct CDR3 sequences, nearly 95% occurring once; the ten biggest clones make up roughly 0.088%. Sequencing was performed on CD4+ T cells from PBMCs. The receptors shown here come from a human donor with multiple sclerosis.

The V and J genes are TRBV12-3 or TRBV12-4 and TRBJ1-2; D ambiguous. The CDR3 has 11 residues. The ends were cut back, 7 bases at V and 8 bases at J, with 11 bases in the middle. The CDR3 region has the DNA TGTGCCAGCAAAGGGTTCGGGGGCTACACCTTC. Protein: CASKGFGGYTF.

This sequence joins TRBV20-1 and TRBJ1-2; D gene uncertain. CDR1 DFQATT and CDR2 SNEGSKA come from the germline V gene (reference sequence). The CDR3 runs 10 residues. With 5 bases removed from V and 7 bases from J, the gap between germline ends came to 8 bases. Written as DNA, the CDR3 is TGCAGTGCTGGAGGGTTTGGCTACACCTTC. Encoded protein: CSAGGFGYTF.

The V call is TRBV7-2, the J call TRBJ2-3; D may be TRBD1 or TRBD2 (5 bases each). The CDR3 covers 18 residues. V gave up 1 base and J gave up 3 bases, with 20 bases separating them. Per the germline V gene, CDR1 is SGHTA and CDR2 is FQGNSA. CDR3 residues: CASSLGGAREYRTDTQYF. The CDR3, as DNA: TGTGCCAGCAGCTTAGGGGGAGCCAGGGAATATAGGACAGATACGCAGTATTTT.

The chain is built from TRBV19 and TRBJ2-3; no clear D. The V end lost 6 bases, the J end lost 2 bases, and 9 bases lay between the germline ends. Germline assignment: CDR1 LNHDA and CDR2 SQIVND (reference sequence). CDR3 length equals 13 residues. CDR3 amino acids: CASRSRITDTQYF. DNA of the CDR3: TGTGCCAGTAGAAGCAGGATCACAGATACGCAGTATTTT.

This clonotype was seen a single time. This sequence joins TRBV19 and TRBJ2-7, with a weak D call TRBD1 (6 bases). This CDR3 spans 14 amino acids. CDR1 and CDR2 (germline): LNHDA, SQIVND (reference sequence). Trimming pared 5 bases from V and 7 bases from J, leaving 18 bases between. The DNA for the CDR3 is TGTGCCAGTAGTCAAGGGCAGGGGACCCTGGAGCAGTACTTC. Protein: CASSQGQGTLEQYF.

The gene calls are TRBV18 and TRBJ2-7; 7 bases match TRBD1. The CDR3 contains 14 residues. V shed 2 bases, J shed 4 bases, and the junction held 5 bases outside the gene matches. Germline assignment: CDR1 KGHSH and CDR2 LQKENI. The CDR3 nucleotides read TGTGCCAGCTCACCAGCAGGACAGGAATACGAGCAGTACTTC. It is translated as CASSPAGQEYEQYF.

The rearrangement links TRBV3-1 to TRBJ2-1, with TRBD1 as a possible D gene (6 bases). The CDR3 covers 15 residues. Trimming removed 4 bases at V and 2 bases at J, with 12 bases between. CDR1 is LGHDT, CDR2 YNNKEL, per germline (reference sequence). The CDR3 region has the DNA TGTGCCAGCAGCCCAGGGGCTACAGCCTACAATGAGCAGTTCTTC. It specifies CASSPGATAYNEQFF.